Presented here are 9 T cell receptor beta chains from one specimen sequenced in a study of prognosis after radiotherapy for stage I lung cancer. From genomic DNA, TCR beta CDR3 was amplified by two-round multiplex PCR. Initially, in first-round PCR, primers specific to each TRBV and TRBJ gene were used. TCRdb re-analysed the multiplex PCR reads in MiXCR, keeping a single row per CDR3 protein. The sample contains around 26,000 distinct CDR3 sequences, around 46% of which appear only once. This specimen consisted of PBMCs, obtained before or after stereotactic body radiation therapy (not recorded which). These receptors all come from a donor at least 50 years old with non-small cell lung cancer.

Turning to this clonotype: At one boundary the junction diverges from the germline segment, which might be a read error. J is TRBJ2-6 and V is TRBV9, with 9 positions matching TRBD1. From germline, CDR1 is SGDLS and CDR2 YYNGEE. CDR3 length: 17 amino acids. Here the CDR3 reads CANSATGTGPGANVLTF. DNA for the CDR3: TGTGCCAACAGCGCCACCGGGACAGGGCCGGGTGCCAACGTCCTGACTTTC.

This clonotype was counted many times. The chain combines TRBV5-5 with TRBJ1-2; 9 bases agree with TRBD1. This CDR3 has 17 amino acids. The J segment lost 2 bases and the V segment lost 4 bases, leaving 12 bases of the junction unmatched. Germline V gene lookup returns CDR1 SGHKS and CDR2 YYEKEE (reference sequence). The CDR3 nucleotides read TGTGCCAGCAGCCCGAGAGGAACAGGGGGCGCAAACTATGGCTACACCTTC. Encoded protein: CASSPRGTGGANYGYTF.

This clonotype was seen at least ten times. The chain carries TRBV5-6 and TRBJ2-7, with a possible D match to TRBD1 (5 bases). The CDR3 covers 15 residues. Trimming shortened V by 1 base and J by 1 base, and 12 bases separated the two germline ends. Per the germline V gene, CDR1 is SGHDT and CDR2 is YYEEEE. The CDR3 loop reads CASSLRGTRSYEQYF. CDR3 coding DNA: TGTGCCAGCAGCTTGAGGGGAACCCGTTCCTACGAGCAGTACTTC. Using reference TRBV5-6 and TRBJ2-7 for the parts outside the CDR3, the full variable domain is DAGVTQSPTHLIKTRGQQVTLRCSPKSGHDTVSWYQQALGQGPQFIFQYYEEEERQRGNFPDRFSGHQFPNYSSELNVNALLLGDSALYLCASSLRGTRSYEQYFGPGTRLTVT.

Concerning this clonotype itself: A junction boundary mismatches the germline segment, possibly from a read error. The chain couples TRBV20-1 to TRBJ2-2; D gene uncertain. The germline CDR1 and CDR2 sequences are DFQATT and SNEGSKA (reference sequence). This CDR3 is built from 15 residues. CDR3: CSASPACTNTRELFF. CDR3 sequence (DNA): TGCAGTGCTAGTCCTGCCTGTACGAACACCAGGGAGCTGTTTTTT.

The table lists this clonotype with many counts. V is TRBV7-9 and J is TRBJ2-3; 7 bases match TRBD2. This CDR3 is built from 13 residues. With 3 bases clipped from V and 6 bases from J, the junction kept 3 bases outside the gene matches. The germline V gene encodes CDR1 SEHNR and CDR2 FQNEAQ (reference sequence). The CDR3 DNA is TGTGCCAGCAGCTTTGCGGGAGAGGATACGCAGTATTTT. As protein: CASSFAGEDTQYF. Combining the CDR3 with reference TRBV7-9 and TRBJ2-3 gives the whole variable domain DTGVSQNPRHKITKRGQNVTFRCDPISEHNRLYWYRQTLGQGPEFLTYFQNEAQLEKSRLLSDRFSAERPKGSFSTLEIQRTEQGDSAMYLCASSFAGEDTQYFGPGTRLTVL.

This clonotype has ten or more counts. The chain links TRBV12-3 or TRBV12-4 to TRBJ2-1; D possibly matches TRBD1 or TRBD2 (5 bases each). The ends were cut back, 2 bases at V and 5 bases at J, with 16 bases in the middle. This CDR3 has 16 residues. CDR3 sequence: CASSLIMGTDNNEQFF. The CDR3 DNA is TGTGCCAGCAGTTTAATAATGGGGACGGACAACAATGAGCAGTTCTTC.

The chain employs TRBV24-1 and TRBJ2-2, with 13 bases identical to TRBD2. Germline V CDR1 and CDR2: KGHDR, SFDVKD. V dropped 4 bases and J dropped 2; count of bases not matched to a gene: 6. The CDR3 covers 18 residues. Here the CDR3 reads CATSDHRTSGSNTGELFF. In nucleotides, the CDR3 is TGTGCCACCAGTGACCATAGGACTAGCGGGAGTAACACCGGGGAGCTGTTTTTT.

This clonotype showed up many times. CDR3 DNA sequence: TGTGCCAGCAGCCAAGGCCCCTTGAGAGTGGGGGGGACCCAGTACTTC. It is translated as CASSQGPLRVGGTQYF. V is TRBV4-2 and J is TRBJ2-5, with D maybe TRBD2 (6 bases). This CDR3 is 16 amino acids long. V was trimmed by 1 base and J by 7 bases, leaving 19 bases between them. Looked up from germline, CDR1 is LGHNA and CDR2 is YNFKEQ.

A word on this clonotype: One junction end disagrees with the germline gene, perhaps due to a read error. The rearrangement links TRBV28 to TRBJ2-4; a possible D gene is TRBD1 (6 bases). In germline, CDR1 is MDHEN, CDR2 SYDVKM. The CDR3 loop spans 13 amino acids. CDR3 bases: TGTGCCAGCAGTTTTAGGACAGTAAACATTCATTACTTC. Protein: CASSFRTVNIHYF.